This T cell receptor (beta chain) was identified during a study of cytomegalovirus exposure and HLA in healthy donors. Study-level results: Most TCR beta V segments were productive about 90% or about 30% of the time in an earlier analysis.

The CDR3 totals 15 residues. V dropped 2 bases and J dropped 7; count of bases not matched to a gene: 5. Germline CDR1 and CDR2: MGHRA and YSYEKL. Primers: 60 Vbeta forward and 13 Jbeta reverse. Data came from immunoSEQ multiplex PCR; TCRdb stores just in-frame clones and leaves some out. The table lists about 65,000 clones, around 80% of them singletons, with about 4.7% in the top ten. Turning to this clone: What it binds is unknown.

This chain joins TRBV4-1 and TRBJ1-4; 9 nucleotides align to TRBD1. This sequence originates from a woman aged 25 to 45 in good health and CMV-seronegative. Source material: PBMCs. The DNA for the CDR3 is TGCGCCAGCAGCCAACCCGGGACAGGGCTTGAAAAACTGTTTTTT. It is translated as CASSQPGTGLEKLFF.